This T cell receptor (beta chain) stems from a study of T cells in Graves' hyperthyroidism and ophthalmopathy. Germline CDR1 WNHNN, CDR2 SYGVQD (reference sequence). Between the trimmed V and J ends, which lost 2 bases and 0 bases, there was a span of 15 bases. The CDR3 loop spans 17 amino acids. General observations from the study: The authors' 13 V-J model separated ophthalmopathy from stable hyperthyroidism. Model-based prediction identified ophthalmopathy a median around 6.5 months prior to its onset.

Amplified TCR beta CDR3 regions came from RNA transcripts. First-round RT-PCR with HTBI primers amplified the TCR CDR3 region. TCRdb ran MiXCR on the multiplex PCR reads and lists one entry per CDR3 protein. The sample includes nearly 600,000 distinct CDR3 sequences, approximately 15% of them seen just once. Many counts were recorded for this clonotype. Its specificity is unknown. Exclusion of patients followed from uncontrolled infection, other autoimmune disease, pregnancy or lactation. This receptor was obtained from a woman under 40 with Graves' hyperthyroidism that later progressed to Graves' ophthalmopathy. Sequencing was carried out using blood. The chain carries TRBV10-1 and TRBJ2-3; D is possibly TRBD2 (5 bases). CDR3 bases: TGCGCCAGCAGTGAGGGCTGGGAGCCCCCTAGCACAGATACGCAGTATTTT. This translates into CASSEGWEPPSTDTQYF.